What follows are 3 T cell receptor beta chains derived from one specimen sequenced in a study of PD-1 blockade in classical Hodgkin lymphoma. Relapses following autologous stem cell transplantation were seen in all patients, with brentuximab vedotin exposure varying. TCRdb's table, derived via immunoSEQ multiplex PCR, lists solely in-frame clones and lacks some. The table records roughly 50,000 clones, over 60% of them present only once. The source material was peripheral blood mononuclear cells (PBMCs), sampled before the second cycle of nivolumab. Source of these receptors: a human donor with classical Hodgkin lymphoma.

Only one count was recorded for this clone. The CDR3 reads CASSLAGGDPNSPLHF. The DNA of the CDR3 is TGTGCCAGCAGCTTAGCAGGGGGGGATCCTAATTCACCCCTCCACTTT. The chain couples TRBV7-9 to TRBJ1-6; D possibly corresponds to TRBD1 (6 bases). There are 16 residues in the CDR3. V shed 0 bases and J shed 6 bases, with 12 bases lying between them. CDR1 is SEHNR and CDR2 is FQNEAQ in the germline V gene (reference sequence).

Written as DNA, the CDR3 is TGTGCCAGTAGTAGGGCCCGGGACTTACACACAGATACGCAGTATTTT. Translated, it gives CASSRARDLHTDTQYF. The V call is TRBV19, the J call TRBJ2-3, with D possibly being TRBD2 (6 bases). CDR3 length equals 16 residues. The germline V gene encodes CDR1 LNHDA and CDR2 SQIVND (reference sequence). Trimming pared 4 bases from V and 2 bases from J, leaving 16 bases between.

The rearrangement uses TRBV18 and TRBJ2-4; the D is unclear. The V end lost 5 bases, the J end lost 5 bases, and 4 bases lay between the germline ends. The germline V gene encodes CDR1 KGHSH and CDR2 LQKENI. The CDR3 spans 11 residues. Here the CDR3 DNA reads TGTGCCAGCTCAAGTGAAAACATTCAGTACTTC. Translated: CASSSENIQYF. Complete variable domain (other parts from reference TRBV18 and TRBJ2-4): NAGVMQNPRHLVRRRGQEARLRCSPMKGHSHVYWYRQLPEEGLKFMVYLQKENIIDESGMPKERFSAEFPKEGPSILRIQQVVRGDSAAYFCASSSENIQYFGAGTRLSVL.